Below, 9 T cell receptor beta chains from the same sample are listed, as sequenced in a study of T cells in Graves' hyperthyroidism and ophthalmopathy. Amplified TCR beta CDR3 regions came from RNA transcripts. A first-round RT-PCR of the TCR CDR3 used the HTBI primer set. From the multiplex PCR reads, TCRdb called clonotypes with MiXCR, one entry per CDR3 protein. The sample has about 250,000 distinct CDR3 sequences; approximately 14% are singletons. The sample consisted of blood. The receptor source for this set is a woman aged 50 to 60 with Graves' hyperthyroidism that later progressed to Graves' ophthalmopathy.

The sample holds many counts of this clonotype. The chain employs TRBV4-1 and TRBJ2-7, with D possibly being TRBD2 (6 bases). The CDR3 has 15 residues. The V end lost 1 base, the J end lost 3 bases, and 13 bases lay between the germline ends. Germline V lookup: CDR1 MGHRA, CDR2 YSYEKL. CDR3 loop: CASSQGSGVHYEQYF. Here the CDR3 DNA reads TGCGCCAGCAGCCAAGGATCGGGAGTACACTACGAGCAGTACTTC.

In its sample, this clonotype was seen many times. The chain uses TRBV5-1 and TRBJ2-7; 11 bases are shared with TRBD1. This CDR3 has 15 amino acids. CDR1 is SGHRS and CDR2 is YFSETQ in the germline V gene. The junction had 4 bases not matched to a gene; V was cut back by 3 bases and J by 2 bases. The CDR3 DNA follows: TGCGCCAGCAGCTCGTCGGGACAGGGGGCCTACGAGCAGTACTTC. This codes for CASSSSGQGAYEQYF.

Worth noting for this clonotype: This sequence may be a read error, since a much larger clone differs from it by one base. This chain connects TRBV4-3 to TRBJ2-1; D is uncertain. The germline V gene has CDR1 LGHNA and CDR2 YSLEER. The CDR3 totals 15 residues. The CDR3 DNA reads TGCGCCAGCAGCCTGACCATTAGCTCCTACGATGAGCAGTTCTTC. This gives the protein CASSLTISSYDEQFF.

This clonotype was seen ten or more times. A much more abundant neighbour one base away suggests this may be a read error. This sequence joins TRBV28 and TRBJ1-2; the match to TRBD1 covers 8 bases. The CDR3 consists of 12 residues. The V segment lost 11 bases and the J segment 8 bases; nucleotides outside the gene matches: 10. The germline gives CDR1 MDHEN, CDR2 SYDVKM. CDR3 sequence (DNA): TGTGCCGGGCGGGACAGGAGTCGCGGCTACACCTTC. Amino acid sequence: CAGRDRSRGYTF.

This clonotype came up many times. The rearrangement joins TRBV28 to TRBJ1-2; TRBD1 matches 9 bases. This CDR3 comprises 13 residues. Germline CDR1 and CDR2: MDHEN and SYDVKM. Trimming removed 5 bases from V and 8 bases from J; junction bases left unmatched: 6. In DNA form, the CDR3 reads TGTGCCAGCAGTATACAGGGGGCGACAGGCTACACCTTC. Translated: CASSIQGATGYTF.

The rearrangement joins TRBV5-8 to TRBJ2-7; the match to TRBD2 covers 13 bases. The V gene end was trimmed by 4 bases and the J gene end by 5 bases; junction bases not matched to a gene: 6. CDR1 is SGHTS and CDR2 is YDEGEE in the germline V gene. The CDR3 has 15 amino acids. This CDR3 reads CASSITSGRADEQYF. The CDR3 DNA reads TGTGCCAGCAGCATTACTAGCGGGAGGGCCGACGAGCAGTACTTC.

As concerns this clonotype: Sequence at one end of the junction differs from germline and may be a read error. The gene calls are TRBV28 and TRBJ1-4; TRBD1 is a possible D gene (5 bases). The CDR3 consists of 12 residues. Per the germline V gene, CDR1 is MDHEN and CDR2 is SYDVKM. The CDR3 DNA reads as TGTGCCAGCAGTCCCAGGGCTGAAAAACTGTGTTTT. This encodes CASSPRAEKLCF. The full variable domain, in which reference TRBV28 and TRBJ1-4 provide the parts outside the CDR3, is DVKVTQSSRYLVKRTGEKVFLECVQDMDHENMFWYRQDPGLGLRLIYFSYDVKMKEKGDIPEGYSVSREKKERFSLILESASTNQTSMYLCASSPRAEKLCFGSGTQLSVL.

This clonotype was detected many times. The chain joins TRBV10-3 to TRBJ2-7, with 10 bases fitting TRBD1. Germline V gene sequence: CDR1 ENHRY, CDR2 SYGVKD. V shed 6 bases and J 3 bases; nucleotides not matched to a gene: 8. CDR3 length: 15 amino acids. CDR3 protein: CAISSDRGQIYEQYF. The CDR3 nucleotides are TGTGCCATCAGCTCAGACAGGGGGCAAATCTACGAGCAGTACTTC.

This clonotype was counted at least ten times. The chain joins TRBV9 to TRBJ1-1; D is uncertain. From germline, CDR1 is SGDLS and CDR2 YYNGEE. This CDR3 has 14 amino acids. V was trimmed by 3 bases and J by 5 bases, leaving 14 bases between them. The CDR3, as DNA: TGTGCCAGCAGCGCCGACTTGACCATTACTGAAGCTTTCTTT. It codes for CASSADLTITEAFF.